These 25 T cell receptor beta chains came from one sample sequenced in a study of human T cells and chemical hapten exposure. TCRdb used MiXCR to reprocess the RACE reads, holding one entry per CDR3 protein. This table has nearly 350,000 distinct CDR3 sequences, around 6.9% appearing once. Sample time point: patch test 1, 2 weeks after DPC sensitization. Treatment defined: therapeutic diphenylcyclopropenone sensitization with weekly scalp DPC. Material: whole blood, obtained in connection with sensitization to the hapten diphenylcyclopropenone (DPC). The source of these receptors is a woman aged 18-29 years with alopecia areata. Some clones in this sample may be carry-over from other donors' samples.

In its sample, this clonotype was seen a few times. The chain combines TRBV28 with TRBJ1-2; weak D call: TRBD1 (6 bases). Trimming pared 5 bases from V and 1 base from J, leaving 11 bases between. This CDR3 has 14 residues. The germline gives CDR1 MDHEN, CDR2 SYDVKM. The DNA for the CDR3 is TGTGCCAGCAGTGGGGCAGGGGATAACTATGGCTACACCTTC. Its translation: CASSGAGDNYGYTF.

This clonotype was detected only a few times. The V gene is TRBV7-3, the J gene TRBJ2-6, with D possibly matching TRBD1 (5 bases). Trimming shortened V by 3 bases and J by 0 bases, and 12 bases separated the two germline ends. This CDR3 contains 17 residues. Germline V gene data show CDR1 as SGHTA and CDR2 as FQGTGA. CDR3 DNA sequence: TGTGCCAGCAGCTTCGAACAGGAAAGCTCTGGGGCCAACGTCCTGACTTTC. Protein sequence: CASSFEQESSGANVLTF.

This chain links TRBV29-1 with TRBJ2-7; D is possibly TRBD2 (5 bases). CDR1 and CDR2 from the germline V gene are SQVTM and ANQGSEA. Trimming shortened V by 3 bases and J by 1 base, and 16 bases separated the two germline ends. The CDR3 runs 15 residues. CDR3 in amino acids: CSVETREVRSYEQYF. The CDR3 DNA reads TGCAGCGTTGAGACCCGGGAAGTTAGATCCTACGAGCAGTACTTC.

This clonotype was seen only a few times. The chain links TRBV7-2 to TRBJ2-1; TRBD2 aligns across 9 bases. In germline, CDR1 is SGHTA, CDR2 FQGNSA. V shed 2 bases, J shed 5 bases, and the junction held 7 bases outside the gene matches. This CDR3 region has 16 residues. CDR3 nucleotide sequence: TGTGCCAGCAGCTTACCGATAATAGCGGGGGACAATGAGCAGTTCTTC. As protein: CASSLPIIAGDNEQFF.

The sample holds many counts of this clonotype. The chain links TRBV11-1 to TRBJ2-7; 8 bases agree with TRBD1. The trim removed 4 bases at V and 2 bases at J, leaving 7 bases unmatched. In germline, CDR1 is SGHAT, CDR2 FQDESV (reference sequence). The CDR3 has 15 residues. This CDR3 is CASSSPTGEAYEQYF. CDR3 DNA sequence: TGTGCCAGCAGCTCCCCGACAGGGGAGGCCTACGAGCAGTACTTC. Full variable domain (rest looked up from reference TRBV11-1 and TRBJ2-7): EAEVAQSPRYKITEKSQAVAFWCDPISGHATLYWYRQILGQGPELLVQFQDESVVDDSQLPKDRFSAERLKGVDSTLKIQPAELGDSAMYLCASSSPTGEAYEQYFGPGTRLTVT.

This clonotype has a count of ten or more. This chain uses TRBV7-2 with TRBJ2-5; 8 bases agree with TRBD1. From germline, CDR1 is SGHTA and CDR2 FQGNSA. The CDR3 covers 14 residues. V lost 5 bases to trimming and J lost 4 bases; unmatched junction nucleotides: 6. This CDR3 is CASSHRTGLETQYF. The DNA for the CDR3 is TGTGCCAGCAGCCATCGGACAGGGCTAGAGACCCAGTACTTC.

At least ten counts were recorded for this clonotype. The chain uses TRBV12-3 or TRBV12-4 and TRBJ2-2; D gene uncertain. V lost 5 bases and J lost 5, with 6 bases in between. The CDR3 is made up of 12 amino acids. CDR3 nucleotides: TGTGCCAGCAGTCCCCGGACCGGGGAGCTGTTTTTT. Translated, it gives CASSPRTGELFF.

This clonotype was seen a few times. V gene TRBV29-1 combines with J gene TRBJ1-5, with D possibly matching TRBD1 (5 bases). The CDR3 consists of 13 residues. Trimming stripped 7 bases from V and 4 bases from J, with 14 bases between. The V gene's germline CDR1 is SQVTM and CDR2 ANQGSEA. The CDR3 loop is CSAQGQDNQPQHF. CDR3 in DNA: TGCAGCGCCCAGGGTCAGGATAATCAGCCCCAGCATTTT.

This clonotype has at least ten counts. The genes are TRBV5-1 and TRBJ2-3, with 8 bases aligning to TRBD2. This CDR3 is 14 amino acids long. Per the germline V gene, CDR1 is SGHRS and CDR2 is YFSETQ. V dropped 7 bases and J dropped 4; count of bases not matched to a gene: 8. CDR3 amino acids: CASGSGDRSDTQYF. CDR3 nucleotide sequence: TGCGCCAGCGGTAGCGGGGACCGGTCAGATACGCAGTATTTT.

CDR3 bases: TGCGCCAGCAGCCAAGATATGCCTCCAGCGGGGGGGCGGACCGGGGAGCTGTTTTTT. As protein: CASSQDMPPAGGRTGELFF. The chain links TRBV4-1 to TRBJ2-2; 10 positions agree with TRBD2. The junction had 12 bases not matched to a gene; V was cut back by 0 bases and J by 5 bases. The CDR3 sequence is 19 residues long. In germline, CDR1 is MGHRA, CDR2 YSYEKL.

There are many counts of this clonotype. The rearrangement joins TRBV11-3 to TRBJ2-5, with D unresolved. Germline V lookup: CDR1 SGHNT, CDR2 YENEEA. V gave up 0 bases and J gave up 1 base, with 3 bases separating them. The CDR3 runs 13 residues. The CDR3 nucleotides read TGTGCCAGCAGCTTAGACACCCAAGAGACCCAGTACTTC. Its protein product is CASSLDTQETQYF. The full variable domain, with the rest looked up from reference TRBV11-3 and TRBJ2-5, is EAGVVQSPRYKIIEKKQPVAFWCNPISGHNTLYWYLQNLGQGPELLIRYENEEAVDDSQLPKDRFSAERLKGVDSTLKIQPAELGDSAVYLCASSLDTQETQYFGPGTRLLVL.

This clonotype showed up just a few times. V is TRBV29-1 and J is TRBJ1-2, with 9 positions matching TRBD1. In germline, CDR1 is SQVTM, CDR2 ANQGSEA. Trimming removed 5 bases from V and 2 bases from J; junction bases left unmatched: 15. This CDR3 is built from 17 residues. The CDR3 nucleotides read TGCAGCGTTTTGATTGAAGGGACAGGGTACCTAAACTATGGCTACACCTTC. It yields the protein CSVLIEGTGYLNYGYTF.

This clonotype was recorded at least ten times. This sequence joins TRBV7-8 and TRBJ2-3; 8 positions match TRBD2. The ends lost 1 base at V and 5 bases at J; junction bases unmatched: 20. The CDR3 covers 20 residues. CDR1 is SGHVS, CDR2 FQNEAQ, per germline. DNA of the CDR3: TGTGCCAGCAGCTTAGGCTGGCGGGGGGCACGCCGGGCAAACCAAGATACGCAGTATTTT. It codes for CASSLGWRGARRANQDTQYF.

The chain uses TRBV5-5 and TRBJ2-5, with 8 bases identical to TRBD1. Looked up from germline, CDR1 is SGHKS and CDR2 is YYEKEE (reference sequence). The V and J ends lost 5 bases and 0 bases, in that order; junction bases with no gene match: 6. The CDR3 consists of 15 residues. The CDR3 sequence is CASSYRGQDQETQYF. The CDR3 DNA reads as TGTGCCAGCAGTTATCGGGGACAGGACCAAGAGACCCAGTACTTC. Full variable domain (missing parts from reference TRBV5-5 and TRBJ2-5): DAGVTQSPTHLIKTRGQQVTLRCSPISGHKSVSWYQQVLGQGPQFIFQYYEKEERGRGNFPDRFSARQFPNYSSELNVNALLLGDSALYLCASSYRGQDQETQYFGPGTRLLVL.

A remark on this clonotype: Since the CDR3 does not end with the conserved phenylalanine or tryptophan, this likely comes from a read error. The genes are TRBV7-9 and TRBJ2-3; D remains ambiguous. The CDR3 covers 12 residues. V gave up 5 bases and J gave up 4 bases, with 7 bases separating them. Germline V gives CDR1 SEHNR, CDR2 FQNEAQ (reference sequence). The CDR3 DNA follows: TGTGCCAGCAGCCCCCTCTCAGATACGCAGTATTAT. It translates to CASSPLSDTQYY.

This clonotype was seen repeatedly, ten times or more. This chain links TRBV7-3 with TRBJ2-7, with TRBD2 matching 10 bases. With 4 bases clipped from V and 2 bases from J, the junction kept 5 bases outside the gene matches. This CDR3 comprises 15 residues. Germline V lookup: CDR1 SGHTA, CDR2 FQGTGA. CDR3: CASSSQAGGTYEQYF. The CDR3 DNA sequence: TGTGCCAGCAGCTCGCAAGCGGGGGGGACCTACGAGCAGTACTTC.

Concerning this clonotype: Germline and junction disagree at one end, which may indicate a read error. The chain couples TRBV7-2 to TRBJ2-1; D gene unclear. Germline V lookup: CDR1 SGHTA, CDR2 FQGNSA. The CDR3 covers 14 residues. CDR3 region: CASSFVGSDNEQFF. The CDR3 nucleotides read TGTGCCAGCAGCTTTGTCGGCTCCGACAATGAGCAGTTCTTC. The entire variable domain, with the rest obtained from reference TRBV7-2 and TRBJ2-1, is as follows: GAGVSQSPSNKVTEKGKDVELRCDPISGHTALYWYRQSLGQGLEFLIYFQGNSAPDKSGLPSDRFSAERTGGSVSTLTIQRTQQEDSAVYLCASSFVGSDNEQFFGPGTRLTVL.

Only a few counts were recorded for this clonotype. CDR3 nucleotide sequence: TGTGCCAGCAGCTGGGGAGCTCCAGATACGCAGTATTTT. Residues: CASSWGAPDTQYF. V and J are TRBV11-1 and TRBJ2-3, with a tentative D call TRBD2 (5 bases). This CDR3 spans 13 amino acids. Germline V CDR1 and CDR2: SGHAT, FQDESV (reference sequence). V lost 4 bases and J lost 4, with 9 bases in between.

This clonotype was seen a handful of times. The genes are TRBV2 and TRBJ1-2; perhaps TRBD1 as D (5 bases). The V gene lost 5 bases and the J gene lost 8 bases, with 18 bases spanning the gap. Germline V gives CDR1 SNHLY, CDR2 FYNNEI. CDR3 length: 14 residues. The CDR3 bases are TGTGCCAGCAGTTCAGGGTTTACCCCGGAGGGCTACACCTTC. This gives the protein CASSSGFTPEGYTF.

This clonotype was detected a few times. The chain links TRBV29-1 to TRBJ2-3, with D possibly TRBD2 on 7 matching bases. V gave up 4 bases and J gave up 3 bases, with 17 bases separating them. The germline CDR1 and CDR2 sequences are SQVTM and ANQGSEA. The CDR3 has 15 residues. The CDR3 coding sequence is TGCAGCGTTGGTCGCACCGGGGGGCTGACAGATACGCAGTATTTT. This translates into CSVGRTGGLTDTQYF.

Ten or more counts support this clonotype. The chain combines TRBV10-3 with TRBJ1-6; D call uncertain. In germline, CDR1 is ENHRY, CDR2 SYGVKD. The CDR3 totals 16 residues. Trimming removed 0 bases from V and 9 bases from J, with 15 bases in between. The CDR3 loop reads CAISESNDVTTSPLHF. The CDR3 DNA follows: TGTGCCATCAGTGAGTCCAACGACGTTACGACTTCACCCCTCCACTTT.

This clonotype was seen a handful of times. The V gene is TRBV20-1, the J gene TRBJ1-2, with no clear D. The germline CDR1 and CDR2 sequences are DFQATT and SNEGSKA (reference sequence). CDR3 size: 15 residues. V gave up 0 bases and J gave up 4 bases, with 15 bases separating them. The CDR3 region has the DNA TGCAGTGCTAGAGATCTAGCCGAGGCGATCTATGGCTACACCTTC. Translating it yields CSARDLAEAIYGYTF.

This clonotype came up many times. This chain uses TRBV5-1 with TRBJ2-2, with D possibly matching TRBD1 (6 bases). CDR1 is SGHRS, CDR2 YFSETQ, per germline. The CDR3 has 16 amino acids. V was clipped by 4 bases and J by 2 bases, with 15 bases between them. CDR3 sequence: CASSTMDSLNTGELFF. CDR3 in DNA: TGCGCCAGCAGCACAATGGACAGCCTTAACACCGGGGAGCTGTTTTTT.

The CDR3: CASSYGGSIDEQFF. The CDR3 DNA reads as TGTGCCAGCAGTTACGGGGGTTCAATCGATGAGCAGTTCTTC. V and J are TRBV6-6 and TRBJ2-1; D could derive from TRBD1 or TRBD2 (5 bases each). The CDR3 totals 14 residues. Trimming pared 2 bases from V and 8 bases from J, leaving 13 bases between. Germline CDR1 is MNHNY and CDR2 is SVGAGI (reference sequence).

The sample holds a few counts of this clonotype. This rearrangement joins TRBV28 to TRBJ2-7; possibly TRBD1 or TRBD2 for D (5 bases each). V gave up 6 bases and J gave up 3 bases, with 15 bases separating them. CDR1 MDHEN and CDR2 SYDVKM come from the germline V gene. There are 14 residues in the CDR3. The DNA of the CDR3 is TGTGCCAGCAGCTCCGTGGGGGAAGACTACGAGCAGTACTTC. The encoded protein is CASSSVGEDYEQYF.